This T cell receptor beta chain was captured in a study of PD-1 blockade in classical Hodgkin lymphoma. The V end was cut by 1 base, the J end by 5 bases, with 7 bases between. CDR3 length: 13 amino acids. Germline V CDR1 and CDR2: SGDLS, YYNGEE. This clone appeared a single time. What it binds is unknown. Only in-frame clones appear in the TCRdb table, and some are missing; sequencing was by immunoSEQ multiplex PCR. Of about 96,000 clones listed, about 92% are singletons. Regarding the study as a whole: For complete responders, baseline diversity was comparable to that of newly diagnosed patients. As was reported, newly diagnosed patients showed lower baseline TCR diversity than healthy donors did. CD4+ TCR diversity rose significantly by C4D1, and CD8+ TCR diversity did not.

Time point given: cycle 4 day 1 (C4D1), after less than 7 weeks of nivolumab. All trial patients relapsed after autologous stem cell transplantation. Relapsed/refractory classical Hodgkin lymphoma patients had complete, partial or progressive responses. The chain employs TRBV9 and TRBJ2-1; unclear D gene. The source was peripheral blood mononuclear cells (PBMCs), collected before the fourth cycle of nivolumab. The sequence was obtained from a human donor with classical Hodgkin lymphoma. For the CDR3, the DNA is TGTGCCAGCAGCGTACGGCAGAACAATGAGCAGTTCTTC. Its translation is CASSVRQNNEQFF.